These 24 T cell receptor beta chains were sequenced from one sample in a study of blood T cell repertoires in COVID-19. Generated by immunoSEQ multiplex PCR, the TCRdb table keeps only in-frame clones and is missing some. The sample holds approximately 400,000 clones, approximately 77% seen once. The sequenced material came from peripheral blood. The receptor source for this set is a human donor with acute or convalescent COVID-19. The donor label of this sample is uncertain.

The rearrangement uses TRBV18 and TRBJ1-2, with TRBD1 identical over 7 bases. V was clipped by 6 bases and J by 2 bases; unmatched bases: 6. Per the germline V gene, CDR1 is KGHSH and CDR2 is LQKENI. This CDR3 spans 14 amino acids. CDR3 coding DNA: TGTGCCAGCTCTCCTGGGACAGTGAACTATGGCTACACCTTC. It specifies CASSPGTVNYGYTF. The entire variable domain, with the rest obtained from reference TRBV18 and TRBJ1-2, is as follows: NAGVMQNPRHLVRRRGQEARLRCSPMKGHSHVYWYRQLPEEGLKFMVYLQKENIIDESGMPKERFSAEFPKEGPSILRIQQVVRGDSAAYFCASSPGTVNYGYTFGSGTRLTVV.

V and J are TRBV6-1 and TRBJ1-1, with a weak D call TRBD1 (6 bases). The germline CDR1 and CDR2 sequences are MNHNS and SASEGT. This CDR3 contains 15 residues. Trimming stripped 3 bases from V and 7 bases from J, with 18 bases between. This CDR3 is CASSDRGRYDVEAFF. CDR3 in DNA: TGTGCCAGCAGTGACAGGGGCCGCTATGATGTTGAAGCTTTCTTT.

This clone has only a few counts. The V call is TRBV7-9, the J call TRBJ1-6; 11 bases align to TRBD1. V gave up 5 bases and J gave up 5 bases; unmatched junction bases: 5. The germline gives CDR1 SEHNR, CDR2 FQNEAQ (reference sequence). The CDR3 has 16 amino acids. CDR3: CASSHGTGGNNSPLHF. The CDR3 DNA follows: TGTGCCAGCAGCCACGGGACAGGGGGGAATAATTCACCCCTCCACTTT.

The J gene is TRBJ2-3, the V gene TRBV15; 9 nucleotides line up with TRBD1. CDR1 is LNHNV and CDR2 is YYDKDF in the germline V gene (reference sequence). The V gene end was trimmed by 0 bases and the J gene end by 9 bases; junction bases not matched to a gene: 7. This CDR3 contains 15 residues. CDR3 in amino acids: CATSRDRTGVETQYF. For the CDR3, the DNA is TGTGCCACCAGCAGAGATCGGACAGGGGTCGAAACGCAGTATTTT. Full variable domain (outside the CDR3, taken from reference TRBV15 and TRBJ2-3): DAMVIQNPRYQVTQFGKPVTLSCSQTLNHNVMYWYQQKSSQAPKLLFHYYDKDFNNEADTPDNFQSRRPNTSFCFLDIRSPGLGDTAMYLCATSRDRTGVETQYFGPGTRLTVL.

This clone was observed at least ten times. The CDR3 DNA reads as TGTGCCAGCAGTCCCAGGTTGAACTATGGCTACACCTTC. Translated: CASSPRLNYGYTF. V is TRBV28 and J is TRBJ1-2, with D uncertain. V was shortened by 5 bases and J by 2 bases, with 9 bases between the two germline ends. CDR1 and CDR2 (germline): MDHEN, SYDVKM. This CDR3 is built from 13 residues.

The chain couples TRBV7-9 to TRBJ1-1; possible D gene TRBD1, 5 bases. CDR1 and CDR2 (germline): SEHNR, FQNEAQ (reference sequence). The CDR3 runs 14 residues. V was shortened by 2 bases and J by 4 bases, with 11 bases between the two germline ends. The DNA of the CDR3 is TGTGCCAGCAGCTTAACAGGCCCCAGCACTGAAGCTTTCTTT. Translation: CASSLTGPSTEAFF.

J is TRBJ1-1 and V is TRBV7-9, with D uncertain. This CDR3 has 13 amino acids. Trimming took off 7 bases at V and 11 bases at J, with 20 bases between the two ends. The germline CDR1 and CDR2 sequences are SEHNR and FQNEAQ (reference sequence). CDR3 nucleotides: TGTGCCAGCACCAAAGGTGGCGGGGTAGGGGCTTTCTTT. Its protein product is CASTKGGGVGAFF.

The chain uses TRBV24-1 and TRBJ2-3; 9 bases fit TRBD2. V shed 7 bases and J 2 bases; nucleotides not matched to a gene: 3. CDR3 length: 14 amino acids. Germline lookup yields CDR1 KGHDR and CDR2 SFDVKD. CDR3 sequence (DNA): TGTGCCACCAGCGCGGGAGGGACCACAGATACGCAGTATTTT. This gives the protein CATSAGGTTDTQYF.

CDR3 DNA: TGTGCCAGCAGCCCGGGGACTCTACACACAGATACGCAGTATTTT. This sequence encodes CASSPGTLHTDTQYF. This chain links TRBV5-8 with TRBJ2-3; D is perhaps TRBD2 (6 bases). Per the germline V gene, CDR1 is SGHTS and CDR2 is YDEGEE. Trimming removed 4 bases from V and 2 bases from J, with 14 bases in between. CDR3 size: 15 residues. Full variable domain (outside the CDR3, taken from reference TRBV5-8 and TRBJ2-3): EAGVTQSPTHLIKTRGQQATLRCSPISGHTSVYWYQQALGLGLQFLLWYDEGEERNRGNFPPRFSGRQFPNYSSELNVNALELEDSALYLCASSPGTLHTDTQYFGPGTRLTVL.

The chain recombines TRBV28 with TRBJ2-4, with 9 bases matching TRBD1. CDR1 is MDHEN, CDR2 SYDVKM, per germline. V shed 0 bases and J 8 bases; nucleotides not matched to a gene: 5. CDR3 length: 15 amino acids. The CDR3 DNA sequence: TGTGCCAGCAGTTTATGGGGGACAGGGATGGACATTCAGTACTTC. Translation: CASSLWGTGMDIQYF.

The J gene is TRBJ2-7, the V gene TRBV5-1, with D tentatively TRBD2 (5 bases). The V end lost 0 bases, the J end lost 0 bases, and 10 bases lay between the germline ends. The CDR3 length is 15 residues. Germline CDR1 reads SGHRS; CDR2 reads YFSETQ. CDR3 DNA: TGCGCCAGCAGCTTGGGGAGGCTGATCTCCTACGAGCAGTACTTC. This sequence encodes CASSLGRLISYEQYF. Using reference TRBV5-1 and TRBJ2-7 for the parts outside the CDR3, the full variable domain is KAGVTQTPRYLIKTRGQQVTLSCSPISGHRSVSWYQQTPGQGLQFLFEYFSETQRNKGNFPGRFSGRQFSNSRSEMNVSTLELGDSALYLCASSLGRLISYEQYFGPGTRLTVT.

CDR3 nucleotides: TGTGCCAGTAGTATAGACCGCCAGGGGCAGGGTCAGCCCCAGCATTTT. Translation gives CASSIDRQGQGQPQHF. The chain has TRBV19 and TRBJ1-5, with a possible D match to TRBD1 (6 bases). The CDR3 sequence is 16 residues long. Germline V gives CDR1 LNHDA, CDR2 SQIVND (reference sequence). Trimming left V 0 bases short and J 6 bases short, with 15 bases between.

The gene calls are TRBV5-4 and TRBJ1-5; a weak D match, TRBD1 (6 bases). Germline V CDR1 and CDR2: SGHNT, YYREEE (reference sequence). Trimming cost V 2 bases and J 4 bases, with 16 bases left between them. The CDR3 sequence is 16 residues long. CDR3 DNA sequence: TGTGCCAGCAGCTTAGGGGGACACGGAGAAAATCAGCCCCAGCATTTT. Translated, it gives CASSLGGHGENQPQHF.

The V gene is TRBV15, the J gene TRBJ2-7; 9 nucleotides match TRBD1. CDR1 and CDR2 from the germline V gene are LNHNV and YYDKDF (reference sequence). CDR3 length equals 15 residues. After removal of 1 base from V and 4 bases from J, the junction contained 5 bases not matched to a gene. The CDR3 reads CATSRGGTGFYEQYF. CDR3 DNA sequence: TGTGCCACCAGCAGAGGAGGGACAGGGTTTTACGAGCAGTACTTC.

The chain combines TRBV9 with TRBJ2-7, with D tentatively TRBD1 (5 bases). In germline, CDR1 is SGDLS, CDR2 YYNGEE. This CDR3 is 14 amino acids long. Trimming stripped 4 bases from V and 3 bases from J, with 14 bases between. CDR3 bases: TGTGCCAGCAGCCCTCGGCCAGGGTACTACGAGCAGTACTTC. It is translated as CASSPRPGYYEQYF.

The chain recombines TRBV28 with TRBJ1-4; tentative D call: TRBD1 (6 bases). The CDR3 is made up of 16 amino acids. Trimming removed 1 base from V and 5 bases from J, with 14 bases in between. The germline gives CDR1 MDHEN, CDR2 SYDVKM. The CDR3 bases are TGTGCCAGCAGTTTATCCGAGGACAGAAAAAATGAAAAACTGTTTTTT. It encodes CASSLSEDRKNEKLFF.

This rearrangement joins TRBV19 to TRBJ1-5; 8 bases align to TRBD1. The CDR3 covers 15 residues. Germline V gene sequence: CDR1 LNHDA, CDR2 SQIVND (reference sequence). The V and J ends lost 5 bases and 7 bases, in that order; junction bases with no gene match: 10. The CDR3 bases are TGTGCCAGTAGTGTGGGGGGGACAGGTGGGCAGCCCCAGCATTTT. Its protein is CASSVGGTGGQPQHF. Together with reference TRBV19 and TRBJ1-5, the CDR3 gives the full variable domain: DGGITQSPKYLFRKEGQNVTLSCEQNLNHDAMYWYRQDPGQGLRLIYYSQIVNDFQKGDIAEGYSVSREKKESFPLTVTSAQKNPTAFYLCASSVGGTGGQPQHFGDGTRLSIL.

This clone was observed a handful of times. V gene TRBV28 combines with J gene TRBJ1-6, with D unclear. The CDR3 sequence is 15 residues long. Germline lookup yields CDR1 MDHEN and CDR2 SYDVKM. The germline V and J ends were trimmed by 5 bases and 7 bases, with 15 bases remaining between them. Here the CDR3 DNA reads TGTGCCAGCAGTAAAACACCTGCCAACAATTCACCCCTCCACTTT. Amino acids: CASSKTPANNSPLHF.

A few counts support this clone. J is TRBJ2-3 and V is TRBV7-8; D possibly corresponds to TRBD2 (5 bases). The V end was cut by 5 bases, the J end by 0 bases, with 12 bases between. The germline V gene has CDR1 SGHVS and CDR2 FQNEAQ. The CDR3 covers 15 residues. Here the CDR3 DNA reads TGTGCCAGCAGCCTCTATGAGCGGAGCACAGATACGCAGTATTTT. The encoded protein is CASSLYERSTDTQYF.

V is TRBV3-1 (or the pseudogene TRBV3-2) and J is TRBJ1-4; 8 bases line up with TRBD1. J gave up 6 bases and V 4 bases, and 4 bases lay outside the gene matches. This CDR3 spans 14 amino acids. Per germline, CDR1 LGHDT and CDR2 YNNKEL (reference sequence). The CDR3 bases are TGTGCCAGCAGCCCCGGGACAGGATATGAAAAACTGTTTTTT. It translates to CASSPGTGYEKLFF.

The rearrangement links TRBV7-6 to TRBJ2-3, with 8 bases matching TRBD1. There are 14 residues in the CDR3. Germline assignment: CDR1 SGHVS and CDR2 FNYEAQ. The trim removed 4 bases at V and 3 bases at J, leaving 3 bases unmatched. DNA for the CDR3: TGTGCCAGCAGCTCCCGGACAGGGACAGATACGCAGTATTTT. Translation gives CASSSRTGTDTQYF.

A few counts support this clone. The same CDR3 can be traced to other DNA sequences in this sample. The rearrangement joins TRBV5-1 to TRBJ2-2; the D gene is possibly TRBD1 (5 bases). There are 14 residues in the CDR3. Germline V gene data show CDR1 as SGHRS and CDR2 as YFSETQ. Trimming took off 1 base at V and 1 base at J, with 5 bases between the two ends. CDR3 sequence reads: CASSLTGNTGELFF. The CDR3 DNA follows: TGCGCCAGCAGCTTGACAGGGAACACCGGGGAGCTGTTTTTT.

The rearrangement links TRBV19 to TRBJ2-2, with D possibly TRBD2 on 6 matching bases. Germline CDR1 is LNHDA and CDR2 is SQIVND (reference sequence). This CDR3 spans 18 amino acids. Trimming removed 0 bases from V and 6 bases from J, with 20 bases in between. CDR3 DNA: TGTGCCAGTAGTATAGATCCCCGGACGGGAGAACGGGCCGGGGAGCTGTTTTTT. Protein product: CASSIDPRTGERAGELFF.

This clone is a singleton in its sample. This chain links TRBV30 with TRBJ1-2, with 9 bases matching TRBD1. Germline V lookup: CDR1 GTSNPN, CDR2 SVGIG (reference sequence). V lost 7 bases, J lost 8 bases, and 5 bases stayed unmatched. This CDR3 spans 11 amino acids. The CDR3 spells CASTGGGGYTF. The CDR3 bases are TGTGCCTCAACAGGGGGCGGGGGCTACACCTTC.